Sequencing of this TCR beta chain was carried out in a study of blood T cell repertoires in COVID-19. Study background: Sample material is recorded as cDNA or gDNA derived from T cells, B-cell-depleted T cells, or PBMCs.

As handled by the study authors: Amplification from reference gene primers served as the basis for estimated nucleated cell counts. Sequencing used immunoSEQ multiplex PCR; TCRdb keeps in-frame clones, though not all of them. V and J calls and clone size follow that table, whereas D and trimming were derived from the DNA. The table has approximately 450,000 clones, over 75% seen once. Participants had their cohort set by participant-reported clinical history. The germline V gene has CDR1 SQVTM and CDR2 ANQGSEA. The CDR3 contains 11 residues. Trimming took 4 bases from V and 3 from J, leaving 7 bases between them. This clone has only one observation. Other DNA variants within this sample encode the same CDR3.

J is TRBJ2-7 and V is TRBV29-1, with D unresolved. Specimen: PBMCs or T cells enriched from blood (not recorded which). This TCR was recovered from a man aged 25-45 years who had recovered from COVID-19. For the CDR3, the DNA is TGCAGCGTTGTTGGTAGCTACGAGCAGTACTTC. It is translated as CSVVGSYEQYF.